This T cell receptor beta chain was sequenced in a study of identical twins. TCRdb called the 5' RACE reads again in MiXCR, with one record for every CDR3 protein. The table has 520,000 or so distinct CDR3 sequences, 22% seen once. The CDR3 is made up of 14 amino acids. Germline-derived CDR1 and CDR2 are DFQATT and SNEGSKA (reference sequence). Trimming cost V 4 bases and J 7 bases, with 14 bases left between them. The sample also formed part of further work on T cells expressing NK-cell markers. As that study records: Seven donors tested HCMV-seropositive and one tested seronegative among the eight sequenced. Of CD8+ T cells, 1.0-7.0% belonged to dominant NKG2C+ clonotypes in 5 or 6 donors. The study left the HCMV specificity of expanded NKG2C+ T cell clones unresolved.

This sequence joins TRBV20-1 and TRBJ1-6; no reliable D call. Sequences were obtained from CD4+ T cells sorted from blood. The TCR sequence derives from a woman younger than 35 in good health. The CDR3 here is CSATLGRRNSPLHF. CDR3 DNA: TGCAGTGCTACCCTGGGCAGGCGAAATTCACCCCTCCACTTT.